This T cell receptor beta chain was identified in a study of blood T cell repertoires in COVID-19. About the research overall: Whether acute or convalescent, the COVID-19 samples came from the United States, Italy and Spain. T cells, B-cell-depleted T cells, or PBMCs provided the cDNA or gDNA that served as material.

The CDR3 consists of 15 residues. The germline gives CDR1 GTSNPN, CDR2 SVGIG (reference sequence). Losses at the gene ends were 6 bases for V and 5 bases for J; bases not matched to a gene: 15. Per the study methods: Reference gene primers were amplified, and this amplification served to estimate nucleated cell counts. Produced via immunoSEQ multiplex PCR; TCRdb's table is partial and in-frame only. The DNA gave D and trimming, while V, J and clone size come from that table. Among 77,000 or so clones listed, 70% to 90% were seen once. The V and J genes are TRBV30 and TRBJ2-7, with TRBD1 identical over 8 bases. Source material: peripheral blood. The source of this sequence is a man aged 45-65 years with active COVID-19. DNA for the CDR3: TGTGCCTGTCTCATACCGGGACAGGCCCACCACGAGCAGTACTTC. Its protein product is CACLIPGQAHHEQYF.